Each of the 4 T cell receptor beta chains below was sequenced from the same sample in a study of blood T cells in healthy people across ages. Then a second PCR, running about 7 to 11 cycles, was carried out with a sample-barcoded 5' primer and a J-beta primer mix. Using its own MiXCR run on the 5' RACE reads, TCRdb lists one record per CDR3 protein. The table lists around 1.5 million distinct CDR3 sequences, about 35% of them singletons, with roughly 10% in the top ten. The sample was blood. The receptors derive from a woman in her twenties or thirties in good health.

V usage is TRBV28 and J usage is TRBJ2-1; D is undetermined. Germline assignment: CDR1 MDHEN and CDR2 SYDVKM. The CDR3 has 12 amino acids. V dropped 2 bases and J dropped 13 bases, with 12 bases sitting between them. The CDR3 DNA follows: TGTGCCAGCAGTTTAGCCGGAAGGGATCAGTTCTTC. Its protein is CASSLAGRDQFF.

This clonotype appeared a few times. The chain uses TRBV5-1 and TRBJ2-7; the match to TRBD2 covers 7 bases. J lost 5 bases, V lost 6 bases, and 14 bases had no gene match. The length of the CDR3 is 15 residues. The germline CDR1 and CDR2 sequences are SGHRS and YFSETQ. The CDR3 sequence: CASTRGGLEGHEQYF. The CDR3 region has the DNA TGCGCCAGCACCCGGGGAGGACTAGAGGGCCACGAGCAGTACTTC. Based on the CDR3 plus reference TRBV5-1 and TRBJ2-7, the full variable domain is KAGVTQTPRYLIKTRGQQVTLSCSPISGHRSVSWYQQTPGQGLQFLFEYFSETQRNKGNFPGRFSGRQFSNSRSEMNVSTLELGDSALYLCASTRGGLEGHEQYFGPGTRLTVT.

This clonotype was seen a handful of times. The chain couples TRBV10-3 to TRBJ1-2; the D gene is possibly TRBD1 (5 bases). The V gene's germline CDR1 is ENHRY and CDR2 SYGVKD. V was cut by 0 bases and J by 5 bases, with 10 bases left in between. This CDR3 spans 14 amino acids. CDR3 sequence: CAISESSGSYGYTF. CDR3 nucleotides: TGTGCCATCAGTGAGTCATCAGGGAGTTATGGCTACACCTTC.

This clonotype was seen ten or more times. The genes are TRBV29-1 and TRBJ2-7; TRBD2 might be the D (5 bases). Per the germline V gene, CDR1 is SQVTM and CDR2 is ANQGSEA. This CDR3 spans 12 amino acids. Trimming cost V 0 bases and J 2 bases, with 5 bases left between them. The CDR3 nucleotides are TGCAGCGTTGAAGACGGGACCTACGAGCAGTACTTC. This codes for CSVEDGTYEQYF.